These T cell receptor beta chains were read from a single sample in a study of cytomegalovirus exposure and HLA in healthy donors. Using immunoSEQ multiplex PCR, the repertoire was profiled, and TCRdb retains in-frame clones only, with some absent. The sample lists over 200,000 clones, 82% occurring once. Sample: PBMCs. Source of these receptors: a man aged 35-49 years in good health and CMV-seropositive. Each CDR3 is given with its conserved first and last residue. The D gene is left open where the match is weak. Size tells how often a clone was seen (once, few, many) or the class of an expanded clone, and some rows leave it out.

J gene | clone size | D gene | V gene | CDR3 protein | CDR3 DNA
TRBJ1-1 | NA | NA | TRBV27 | CASSLGAGGIATEAFF | TGTGCCAGCAGTTTGGGGGCTGGTGGGATTGCCACTGAAGCTTTCTTT
TRBJ2-5 | NA | NA | TRBV7-9 | CASSLIRGEETQYF | TGTGCCAGCAGCTTAATCAGGGGCGAAGAGACCCAGTACTTC
TRBJ1-5 | NA | NA | TRBV27 | CATQRGGSSNQPQHF | TGTGCCACCCAGAGGGGGGGCTCGAGCAATCAGCCCCAGCATTTT
TRBJ2-1 | NA | TRBD2 | TRBV4-1 | CASTLRGLAESYNEQFF | TGCGCCAGCACCCTAAGAGGACTAGCGGAGAGTTACAATGAGCAGTTCTTC
TRBJ1-4 | NA | NA | TRBV6-1 | CASRLRTTTNEKLFF | TGTGCCAGCAGGCTACGGACAACAACTAATGAAAAACTGTTTTTT
TRBJ2-7 | NA | TRBD2 | TRBV5-3 | CARSPNHRTGGPDEQYF | TGTGCCAGAAGCCCAAACCACCGGACGGGAGGGCCGGACGAGCAGTACTTC
TRBJ1-5 | NA | NA | TRBV6-5 | CASSYREPGHQPQHF | TGTGCCAGCAGTTACCGGGAACCGGGTCATCAGCCCCAGCATTTT
TRBJ1-5 | NA | NA | TRBV7-8 | CASSLVGPAGQPQHF | TGTGCCAGCAGCTTAGTAGGCCCGGCGGGTCAGCCCCAGCATTTT
TRBJ1-4 | NA | NA | TRBV19 | CASGWQGATNEKLFF | TGTGCCAGTGGGTGGCAGGGCGCGACTAATGAAAAACTGTTTTTT
TRBJ1-1 | NA | NA | TRBV5-1 | CASSLTGRVDTEAFF | TGCGCCAGCAGCTTGACAGGGAGGGTAGACACTGAAGCTTTCTTT
TRBJ2-6 | NA | NA | TRBV4-1 | CASSQGSGLTHANVLTF | TGCGCCAGCAGCCAAGGGTCGGGACTCACTCATGCCAACGTCCTGACTTTC
TRBJ2-7 | NA | NA | TRBV11-2 | CASSFPDGAYSYEQYF | TGTGCCAGCAGCTTCCCCGATGGGGCCTACTCCTACGAGCAGTACTTC
TRBJ2-2 | NA | TRBD2 | TRBV15 | CATSKLAGGGTGELFF | TGTGCCACCAGCAAGCTAGCGGGAGGCGGCACCGGGGAGCTGTTTTTT
TRBJ2-1 | few | TRBD2 | TRBV7-3 | CASSLSLAGTSGKNEQFF | TGTGCCAGCAGCTTAAGCCTGGCGGGGACTAGCGGGAAGAATGAGCAGTTCTTC
TRBJ1-1 | NA | TRBD1 | TRBV5-1 | CASSLMGQANTEAFF | TGCGCCAGCAGCTTGATGGGACAGGCAAACACTGAAGCTTTCTTT
TRBJ2-2 | once | NA | TRBV14 | CASSFSGNTGELFF | TGTGCCAGCAGCTTTAGCGGGAACACCGGGGAGCTGTTTTTT
TRBJ2-7 | NA | NA | TRBV27 | CASSYQGGNYEQYF | TGTGCCAGCAGTTACCAGGGGGGAAACTACGAGCAGTACTTC
TRBJ1-3 | NA | NA | TRBV6-1 | CASSEWRGGSGNTIYF | TGTGCCAGCAGTGAATGGAGGGGCGGCTCTGGAAACACCATATATTTT
TRBJ2-5 | NA | TRBD2 | TRBV5-1 | CASSPSGGHQETQYF | TGCGCCAGCAGCCCGTCGGGGGGGCACCAAGAGACCCAGTACTTC
TRBJ2-1 | NA | NA | TRBV9 | CASSGPGAYNEQFF | TGTGCCAGCAGCGGCCCCGGTGCCTACAATGAGCAGTTCTTC
TRBJ2-1 | NA | TRBD2 | TRBV30 | CAWRDGGLASYNEQFF | TGTGCCTGGAGAGACGGCGGACTAGCCTCCTACAATGAGCAGTTCTTC
TRBJ2-3 | NA | NA | TRBV5-1 | CASSPEADTQYF | TGCGCCAGCAGCCCTGAGGCAGATACGCAGTATTTT
TRBJ2-5 | NA | TRBD2 | TRBV9 | CASSPGLPEETQYF | TGTGCCAGCAGCCCGGGACTACCCGAAGAGACCCAGTACTTC
TRBJ2-7 | NA | NA | TRBV6-1 | CASSEKDYRGGEQYF | TGTGCCAGCAGTGAAAAGGATTATCGGGGAGGCGAGCAGTACTTC
TRBJ1-3 | NA | NA | TRBV2 | CASSGPRGTGNTIYF | TGTGCCAGCAGTGGTCCCAGGGGCACTGGAAACACCATATATTTT
TRBJ2-1 | NA | TRBD1 | TRBV5-1 | CASRDSYNEQFF | TGCGCCAGCCGGGACAGCTACAATGAGCAGTTCTTC
TRBJ1-2 | NA | NA | TRBV28 | CASSLGRGSYTF | TGTGCCAGCAGTTTAGGGCGGGGGAGCTACACCTTC
TRBJ1-5 | NA | NA | TRBV19 | CASERKGGGNQPQHF | TGTGCCAGTGAGAGGAAGGGAGGAGGCAATCAGCCCCAGCATTTT
TRBJ1-5 | few | NA | TRBV19 | CASHTPNQPQHF | TGTGCCAGTCATACACCGAATCAGCCCCAGCATTTT
TRBJ2-1 | NA | NA | TRBV15 | CATSRPDSSCVF | TGTGCCACCAGCAGACCAGACTCGAGTTGTGTCTTC
TRBJ2-7 | NA | TRBD2 | TRBV7-9 | CASSPGTMGSYEQYF | TGTGCCAGCAGTCCCGGGACTATGGGTTCCTACGAGCAGTACTTC
TRBJ2-1 | NA | NA | TRBV6-4 | CASSGRDNEQFF | TGTGCCAGCAGTGGGCGGGACAATGAGCAGTTCTTC
TRBJ2-1 | NA | TRBD2 | TRBV19 | CASSPPGAGDYNEQFF | TGTGCCAGTAGTCCCCCTGGGGCGGGGGACTACAATGAGCAGTTCTTC
TRBJ1-1 | once | NA | TRBV9 | CASSVGADMNTEAFF | TGTGCCAGCAGCGTAGGGGCAGATATGAACACTGAAGCTTTCTTT
TRBJ2-1 | NA | TRBD2 | TRBV6-1 | CASSELVSGRGNNEQFF | TGTGCCAGCAGTGAACTTGTTAGCGGGAGGGGTAACAATGAGCAGTTCTTC
TRBJ1-5 | NA | NA | TRBV5-4 | CASSLGGTPNIQPQHF | TGTGCCAGCAGCTTGGGGGGGACACCAAACATTCAGCCCCAGCATTTT
TRBJ2-1 | NA | NA | TRBV6-5 | CASREAGQYNEQFF | TGTGCCAGCAGAGAGGCGGGACAGTACAATGAGCAGTTCTTC
TRBJ1-3 | NA | TRBD1 | TRBV10-2 | CASSRGLDGNTIYF | TGCGCCAGCAGCAGGGGGCTGGATGGAAACACCATATATTTT
TRBJ2-5 | NA | NA | TRBV29-1 | CSVQASQETQYF | TGCAGCGTGCAAGCTTCCCAAGAGACCCAGTACTTC
TRBJ2-5 | once | NA | TRBV7-2 | CASSPGWRGETQYF | TGTGCCAGCAGCCCGGGGTGGCGGGGAGAGACCCAGTACTTC
TRBJ1-2 | NA | NA | TRBV7-8 | CASSFRESYGYTF | TGTGCCAGCAGCTTTCGGGAGAGCTATGGCTACACCTTC
TRBJ2-2 | NA | TRBD2 | TRBV27 | CASSPYRGGSTGTGELFF | TGTGCCAGCAGTCCGTACCGCGGCGGGAGTACAGGCACCGGGGAGCTGTTTTTT
TRBJ2-1 | NA | TRBD1 | TRBV30 | CAWSDTGGRGGLGGRRSYNEQFF | TGTGCCTGGAGCGATACAGGGGGCAGGGGTGGACTAGGGGGTCGTAGGTCCTACAATGAGCAGTTCTTC
TRBJ1-3 | NA | TRBD1 | TRBV5-1 | CASSSQTGSNTIYF | TGCGCCAGCAGCTCCCAGACAGGGAGTAACACCATATATTTT
TRBJ2-2 | NA | TRBD2 | TRBV9 | CASRGTSGIGELFF | TGTGCCAGCAGGGGGACTAGCGGGATCGGGGAGCTGTTTTTT
TRBJ2-1 | NA | TRBD1 | TRBV13 | CASTLQGSSYNEQFF | TGTGCCAGCACCCTACAGGGGAGCTCCTACAATGAGCAGTTCTTC
TRBJ1-1 | NA | TRBD1 | TRBV5-1 | CASSFRQGLDTEAFF | TGCGCCAGCAGCTTTAGACAGGGCCTGGACACTGAAGCTTTCTTT
TRBJ1-5 | NA | NA | TRBV27 | CASSSRAISNQPQHF | TGTGCCAGCAGCTCTAGAGCAATTAGCAATCAGCCCCAGCATTTT
TRBJ1-2 | NA | NA | TRBV7-9 | CASSLGQERTTF | TGTGCCAGCAGCTTGGGGCAGGAGCGCACCACCTTC
TRBJ2-3 | NA | NA | TRBV6-6 | CASSWSGDTQYF | TGTGCCAGCAGTTGGTCAGGAGATACGCAGTATTTT
TRBJ2-2 | once | NA | TRBV12-5 | CASGLVPASVSGELFF | TGTGCTAGTGGTTTGGTACCGGCTAGTGTTTCCGGGGAGCTGTTTTTT
TRBJ2-3 | NA | NA | TRBV30 | CAWSAGDTQYF | TGTGCCTGGAGCGCGGGAGATACGCAGTATTTT
TRBJ2-1 | NA | TRBD1 | TRBV5-4 | CASSPGQETYNEQFF | TGTGCCAGCAGCCCAGGACAGGAAACCTACAATGAGCAGTTCTTC
TRBJ2-6 | NA | TRBD2 | TRBV5-5 | CASSREAGANVLTF | TGTGCCAGCAGCCGGGAGGCTGGGGCCAACGTCCTGACTTTC
TRBJ2-1 | few | TRBD2 | TRBV4-2 | CASSQSGLAGHEQFF | TGTGCCAGCAGCCAATCGGGACTAGCGGGACATGAGCAGTTCTTC